This T cell receptor beta chain derives from a study of OX40 agonist ivuxolimab in advanced cancers. This table comes from immunoSEQ multiplex PCR, and its TCRdb copy is limited to in-frame clones, with some not included. The sample shows over 100,000 clones, approximately 92% of them seen only once. The clonotype originates from an adult with an advanced solid tumor such as melanoma, head and neck, liver or kidney cancer. The sample was CD4+ or CD8+ T cells sorted from blood, taken in a trial of the OX40 agonist ivuxolimab.

The CDR3 DNA follows: TGTGCCAGCAGTGTGGAGACCCAGTACTTC. Translated, it gives CASSVETQYF. J is TRBJ2-5 and V is TRBV2, with D uncertain. The CDR3 totals 10 residues. V was clipped by 4 bases and J by 5 bases, with 2 bases between them. Germline V lookup: CDR1 SNHLY, CDR2 FYNNEI.